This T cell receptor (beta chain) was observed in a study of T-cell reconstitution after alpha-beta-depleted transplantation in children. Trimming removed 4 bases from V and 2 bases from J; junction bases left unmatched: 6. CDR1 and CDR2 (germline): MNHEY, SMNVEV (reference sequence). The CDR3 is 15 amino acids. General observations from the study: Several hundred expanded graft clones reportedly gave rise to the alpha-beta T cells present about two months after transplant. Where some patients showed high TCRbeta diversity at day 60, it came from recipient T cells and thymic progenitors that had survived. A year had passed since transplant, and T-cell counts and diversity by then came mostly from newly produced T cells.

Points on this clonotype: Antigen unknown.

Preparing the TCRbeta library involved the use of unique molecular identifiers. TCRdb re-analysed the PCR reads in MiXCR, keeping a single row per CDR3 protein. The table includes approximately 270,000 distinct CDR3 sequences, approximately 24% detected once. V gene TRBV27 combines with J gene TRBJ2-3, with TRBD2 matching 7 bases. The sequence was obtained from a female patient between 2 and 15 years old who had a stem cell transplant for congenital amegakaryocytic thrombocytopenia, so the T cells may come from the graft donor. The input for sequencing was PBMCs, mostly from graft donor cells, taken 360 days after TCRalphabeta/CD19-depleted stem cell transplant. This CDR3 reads CASSSSAGYTDTQYF. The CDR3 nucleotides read TGTGCCAGCAGTTCATCAGCGGGATACACAGATACGCAGTATTTT.